This T cell receptor beta chain was sequenced during a study of PD-L1 blockade in urothelial cancer. The CDR3 consists of 15 residues. Per germline, CDR1 SGHAT and CDR2 FQNNGV. V was trimmed by 5 bases and J by 6 bases, leaving 17 bases between them. As to time point: pretreatment peripheral blood. Profiled with immunoSEQ multiplex PCR; TCRdb holds only in-frame clones, not every one. The table has some 90,000 clones, around 92% seen once. This sequence originates from a woman older than 75 with urothelial cancer. Sample: PBMCs, taken around atezolizumab (anti-PD-L1) treatment. The chain joins TRBV11-2 to TRBJ2-1; a weak D match, TRBD2 (6 bases). The CDR3 region has the DNA TGTGCCAGCAGCCCCCAGACTAGTTTCGGCAATGAGCAGTTCTTC. Translation gives CASSPQTSFGNEQFF. Drawing the rest from reference TRBV11-2 and TRBJ2-1, the complete variable domain is EAGVAQSPRYKIIEKRQSVAFWCNPISGHATLYWYQQILGQGPKLLIQFQNNGVVDDSQLPKDRFSAERLKGVDSTLKIQPAKLEDSAVYLCASSPQTSFGNEQFFGPGTRLTVL.